Presented here are 7 T cell receptor beta chains from one specimen sequenced in a study of OX40 agonist ivuxolimab in advanced cancers. Clones were read by immunoSEQ multiplex PCR, and TCRdb kept only the in-frame ones, dropping some. The sample contains tens of thousands of clones, approximately 90% of which appear only once. The sequenced sample was CD4+ or CD8+ T cells sorted from blood, obtained in a trial of the OX40 agonist ivuxolimab. These receptors were collected from an adult with an advanced solid tumor such as melanoma, head and neck, liver or kidney cancer.

V and J are TRBV6-5 and TRBJ2-7, with 10 bases that match TRBD1. The CDR3 extends over 13 amino acids. Germline CDR1 is MNHEY and CDR2 is SVGAGI. With 5 bases clipped from V and 6 bases from J, the junction kept 4 bases outside the gene matches. In DNA form, the CDR3 reads TGTGCCAGCAGTAGCCGACAGGGGGCCGAGCAGTACTTC. Protein product: CASSSRQGAEQYF.

This rearrangement joins TRBV7-6 to TRBJ2-5; 11 bases are a match to TRBD1. Germline lookup yields CDR1 SGHVS and CDR2 FNYEAQ. V shed 5 bases, J shed 5 bases, and the junction held 10 bases outside the gene matches. CDR3 length equals 16 residues. The DNA of the CDR3 is TGTGCCAGCAGCCCATCGCCGGACAGGGGGCGGGAGACCCAGTACTTC. This codes for CASSPSPDRGRETQYF.

V usage is TRBV4-1 and J usage is TRBJ2-3, with 10 nucleotides matching TRBD2. The germline CDR1 and CDR2 sequences are MGHRA and YSYEKL. Trimming removed 0 bases from V and 1 base from J; junction bases left unmatched: 10. The CDR3 consists of 19 residues. The CDR3 spells CASSQDRSGRAEGTDTQYF. CDR3 sequence (DNA): TGCGCCAGCAGCCAAGATCGGAGCGGGAGGGCCGAGGGCACAGATACGCAGTATTTT.

The genes are TRBV19 and TRBJ2-2; 9 positions agree with TRBD1. The CDR3 extends over 17 amino acids. Germline CDR1 is LNHDA and CDR2 is SQIVND (reference sequence). Losses at the gene ends were 4 bases for V and 6 bases for J; bases not matched to a gene: 12. CDR3 bases: TGTGCCAGTAGTACCGGGACAGGGCCTTTGAGCGCCGGGGAGCTGTTTTTT. Amino acids: CASSTGTGPLSAGELFF.

In its sample, this clone was seen a few times. The chain employs TRBV30 and TRBJ1-1; D gene unclear. There are 12 residues in the CDR3. Germline loops: CDR1 GTSNPN, CDR2 SVGIG (reference sequence). The V and J ends lost 5 bases and 1 base respectively, with 8 bases between them. CDR3 in amino acids: CAWAPQNTEAFF. CDR3 bases: TGTGCCTGGGCCCCCCAGAACACTGAAGCTTTCTTT. Based on the CDR3 plus reference TRBV30 and TRBJ1-1, the full variable domain is SQTIHQWPATLVQPVGSPLSLECTVEGTSNPNLYWYRQAAGRGLQLLFYSVGIGQISSEVPQNLSASRPQDRQFILSSKKLLLSDSGFYLCAWAPQNTEAFFGQGTRLTVV.

This chain links TRBV5-1 with TRBJ2-6; D perhaps matches TRBD1 (5 bases). Trimming stripped 5 bases from V and 1 base from J, with 7 bases between. Germline values: CDR1 SGHRS, CDR2 YFSETQ. This CDR3 has 14 residues. CDR3 protein: CASSPGSGANVLTF. CDR3 nucleotide sequence: TGCGCCAGCAGTCCAGGGTCTGGGGCCAACGTCCTGACTTTC.

This clone came up once. The chain carries TRBV19 and TRBJ2-3; 7 bases are a match to TRBD1. Trimming took 1 base from V and 0 from J; bases not matched to a gene: 7. Per the germline V gene, CDR1 is LNHDA and CDR2 is SQIVND (reference sequence). This CDR3 comprises 17 residues. This CDR3 is CASSIGPGQRSTDTQYF. For the CDR3, the DNA is TGTGCCAGTAGTATAGGCCCGGGACAGAGGAGCACAGATACGCAGTATTTT.